What follows are 21 T cell receptor beta chains derived from one specimen sequenced in a study of shared clonotypes between healthy human individuals. The protocol was immunoSEQ multiplex PCR, while the TCRdb copy is restricted to in-frame clones and leaves out a portion. Here the sample spans over 2 million clones, 85% to 95% being singletons. The sample was naive CD4+ T cells from PBMCs. Subset defined: CD45RA+ positively selected. The receptors shown here come from a man aged 18 to 29 in good health. Some clones in this sample may be carry-over from other donors' samples.

V usage is TRBV10-3 and J usage is TRBJ1-2; TRBD1 agrees at 7 bases. After removal of 9 bases from V and 0 bases from J, the junction contained 4 bases not matched to a gene. In germline, CDR1 is ENHRY, CDR2 SYGVKD. The CDR3 totals 13 residues. The CDR3 DNA sequence: TGTGCCATTACCGACAGGGCTAACTATGGCTACACCTTC. This gives the protein CAITDRANYGYTF.

The rearrangement links TRBV27 to TRBJ1-2; 8 positions agree with TRBD1. After removal of 5 bases from V and 7 bases from J, the junction contained 6 bases not matched to a gene. The CDR3 is 13 residues long. In germline, CDR1 is MNHEY, CDR2 SMNVEV (reference sequence). CDR3 DNA: TGTGCCAGCAGTATGGACAGGGAAGTTGGCTACACCTTC. Translated: CASSMDREVGYTF.

This chain links TRBV2 with TRBJ1-3, with D unclear. Trimming took off 5 bases at V and 4 bases at J, with 18 bases between the two ends. The length of the CDR3 is 16 residues. Germline CDR1 is SNHLY and CDR2 is FYNNEI. CDR3 nucleotide sequence: TGTGCCAGCAGTTATATCCGGGATTCCTCCGGAAACACCATATATTTT. This gives the protein CASSYIRDSSGNTIYF.

The rearrangement uses TRBV5-1 and TRBJ1-5; D is undetermined. The CDR3 sequence is 15 residues long. The V end lost 0 bases, the J end lost 3 bases, and 10 bases lay between the germline ends. Germline V gives CDR1 SGHRS, CDR2 YFSETQ. The CDR3 DNA reads as TGCGCCAGCAGCTTGGGCCCGAATTTCAATCAGCCCCAGCATTTT. Its translation: CASSLGPNFNQPQHF.

The chain recombines TRBV7-2 with TRBJ2-2; maybe TRBD2 (6 bases). This CDR3 has 16 amino acids. V was shortened by 4 bases and J by 5 bases, with 17 bases between the two germline ends. CDR1 and CDR2 (germline): SGHTA, FQGNSA. The CDR3 DNA reads as TGTGCCAGCAGCTATGGGGGGATTCTAAGAACCGGGGAGCTGTTTTTT. Translation: CASSYGGILRTGELFF.

This chain uses TRBV30 with TRBJ2-2; D is possibly TRBD1 or TRBD2 (6 bases each). The CDR3 is made up of 14 amino acids. V was pared by 1 base and J by 4 bases, with 10 bases between. Germline CDR1 and CDR2: GTSNPN and SVGIG (reference sequence). The CDR3 sequence: CAWSGRGATGELFF. The CDR3 coding sequence is TGTGCCTGGAGTGGGAGGGGGGCCACCGGGGAGCTGTTTTTT.

The count of this clone is one. CDR3 region: CASSFRVSGGTDTQYF. The CDR3 coding sequence is TGTGCCAGCAGCTTTCGGGTATCGGGCGGGACAGATACGCAGTATTTT. This chain joins TRBV7-3 and TRBJ2-3; TRBD2 is a possible D gene (5 bases). The CDR3 runs to 16 residues. Trimming took off 3 bases at V and 3 bases at J, with 16 bases between the two ends. The germline V gene has CDR1 SGHTA and CDR2 FQGTGA.

This chain links TRBV19 with TRBJ1-4; a weak D match, TRBD1 (5 bases). The CDR3 runs to 12 residues. V shed 7 bases and J shed 8 bases, with 11 bases lying between them. Germline values: CDR1 LNHDA, CDR2 SQIVND (reference sequence). CDR3 amino acids: CASTGEREKLFF. The CDR3 bases are TGTGCCAGTACGGGGGAACGCGAAAAACTGTTTTTT.

The chain is built from TRBV6-1 and TRBJ1-5, with D unclear. The CDR3 covers 15 residues. Between the trimmed V and J ends, which lost 1 base and 2 bases, there was a span of 9 bases. Germline V lookup: CDR1 MNHNS, CDR2 SASEGT. The DNA for the CDR3 is TGTGCCAGCAGTGAAGGAGTGTGGGGCAATCAGCCCCAGCATTTT. Its translation: CASSEGVWGNQPQHF.

This rearrangement joins TRBV30 to TRBJ2-4; maybe TRBD1 (5 bases). The CDR3 has 13 residues. Trimming cost V 0 bases and J 5 bases, with 8 bases left between them. Germline V gene lookup returns CDR1 GTSNPN and CDR2 SVGIG (reference sequence). The CDR3 DNA reads TGTGCCTGGAGTGTTCAGGGTCAAAACATTCAGTACTTC. Amino acid sequence: CAWSVQGQNIQYF. Together with reference TRBV30 and TRBJ2-4, the CDR3 gives the full variable domain: SQTIHQWPATLVQPVGSPLSLECTVEGTSNPNLYWYRQAAGRGLQLLFYSVGIGQISSEVPQNLSASRPQDRQFILSSKKLLLSDSGFYLCAWSVQGQNIQYFGAGTRLSVL.

The chain links TRBV12-5 to TRBJ2-1, with D maybe TRBD2 (7 bases). The germline CDR1 and CDR2 sequences are LGHNT and FRNRAP. The CDR3 runs 16 residues. V was trimmed by 0 bases and J by 8 bases, leaving 17 bases between them. The CDR3 protein is CASGLVLGGLSDEQFF. The CDR3, as DNA: TGTGCTAGTGGTTTGGTCCTGGGGGGGCTGTCCGATGAGCAGTTCTTC. Supplemented by reference TRBV12-5 and TRBJ2-1, the full variable domain reads DARVTQTPRHKVTEMGQEVTMRCQPILGHNTVFWYRQTMMQGLELLAYFRNRAPLDDSGMPKDRFSAEMPDATLATLKIQPSEPRDSAVYFCASGLVLGGLSDEQFFGPGTRLTVL.

V gene TRBV7-6 combines with J gene TRBJ2-1, with 11 bases that match TRBD2. There are 17 residues in the CDR3. Germline CDR1 SGHVS, CDR2 FNYEAQ. The junction had 10 bases not matched to a gene; V was cut back by 3 bases and J by 6 bases. Here the CDR3 DNA reads TGTGCCAGCAGCTTTGAATTAGCGGGAGGGCCGTTCAATGAGCAGTTCTTC. Protein sequence: CASSFELAGGPFNEQFF.

This clone was counted only a few times. The chain links TRBV7-9 to TRBJ1-2; D not resolved. V dropped 3 bases and J dropped 8 bases, with 7 bases sitting between them. CDR1 and CDR2 from the germline V gene are SEHNR and FQNEAQ (reference sequence). This CDR3 region has 11 residues. This CDR3 is CASSLAIGYTF. CDR3 nucleotide sequence: TGTGCCAGCAGCTTGGCTATCGGCTACACCTTC.

The CDR3, as DNA: TGTGCCAGCAGCTTTACAGGAAACAATGAGCAGTTCTTC. It codes for CASSFTGNNEQFF. The gene calls are TRBV6-5 and TRBJ2-1, with D possibly being TRBD1 (5 bases). V lost 6 bases, J lost 5 bases, and 11 bases lay in between. Per germline, CDR1 MNHEY and CDR2 SVGAGI. This CDR3 has 13 amino acids.

To note about this clone: Other DNA sequences in the sample encode the same CDR3. The chain uses TRBV7-2 and TRBJ2-7, with TRBD1 identical over 8 bases. Germline V gives CDR1 SGHTA, CDR2 FQGNSA. There are 14 residues in the CDR3. J lost 3 bases, V lost 3 bases, and 4 bases had no gene match. The DNA for the CDR3 is TGTGCCAGCAGCTTTAGCGACAGGGGCTACGAGCAGTACTTC. It encodes CASSFSDRGYEQYF.

The chain links TRBV28 to TRBJ1-3; no clear D. Trimming shortened V by 1 base and J by 0 bases, and 10 bases separated the two germline ends. Germline CDR1 is MDHEN and CDR2 is SYDVKM. This CDR3 has 16 amino acids. For the CDR3, the DNA is TGTGCCAGCAGTTTATATACAATACGCTCTGGAAACACCATATATTTT. This gives the protein CASSLYTIRSGNTIYF. The full variable domain, completed using reference TRBV28 and TRBJ1-3, is DVKVTQSSRYLVKRTGEKVFLECVQDMDHENMFWYRQDPGLGLRLIYFSYDVKMKEKGDIPEGYSVSREKKERFSLILESASTNQTSMYLCASSLYTIRSGNTIYFGEGSWLTVV.

The chain has TRBV6-5 and TRBJ2-1; 8 bases fit TRBD2. The CDR3 contains 13 residues. The ends lost 6 bases at V and 9 bases at J; junction bases unmatched: 7. Germline loops: CDR1 MNHEY, CDR2 SVGAGI. The DNA for the CDR3 is TGTGCCAGCAGCGCGGGACTAGAGGTTGAGCAGTTCTTC. This sequence encodes CASSAGLEVEQFF.

The chain has TRBV9 and TRBJ2-2; 8 bases map to TRBD1. The CDR3 runs 14 residues. Germline V gene lookup returns CDR1 SGDLS and CDR2 YYNGEE. The ends lost 3 bases at V and 6 bases at J; junction bases unmatched: 4. The CDR3 sequence: CASSALQGAGELFF. The CDR3 bases are TGTGCCAGCAGCGCTTTACAGGGGGCCGGGGAGCTGTTTTTT.

In its sample, this clone was seen once. This sequence joins TRBV5-6 and TRBJ2-1; maybe TRBD2 (6 bases). The germline CDR1 and CDR2 sequences are SGHDT and YYEEEE. The CDR3 has 12 amino acids. Trimming took 4 bases from V and 9 from J, leaving 11 bases between them. CDR3 coding DNA: TGTGCCAGCAGCGTGGGAGGAGTTGAGCAGTTCTTC. Its translation: CASSVGGVEQFF.

The chain employs TRBV21-1 and TRBJ2-1; the table's D call, TRBD1, has no DNA check behind it. TRBV21-1 is noted as a pseudogene. The CDR3 length is 13 residues. Here the CDR3 DNA reads TGTGCCAGCAGCAAAGGCCCCAGGAATGAGCAGTTCTTC. It yields the protein CASSKGPRNEQFF.

For this clone: Other DNA sequences of this sample code for an identical CDR3. The CDR3 loop is CASSEGYEQYF. The CDR3 DNA is TGTGCCAGCAGTGAGGGCTACGAGCAGTACTTC. This sequence joins TRBV2 and TRBJ2-7, with D hard to call. Germline V gene sequence: CDR1 SNHLY, CDR2 FYNNEI. The CDR3 length is 11 residues. V was cut by 3 bases and J by 3 bases, with 3 bases left in between.